This is a list of T cell receptor beta chains from one sample in a study of T cells in Graves' hyperthyroidism and ophthalmopathy. A single record per CDR3 protein comes from TCRdb applying MiXCR to the multiplex PCR reads. This table has hundreds of thousands of distinct CDR3 sequences, around 15% appearing once. The sequenced sample consisted of blood. The receptors stem from a woman in her thirties or forties with Graves' ophthalmopathy. Each CDR3 is given with its conserved first and last residue. The D gene is left open where the match is weak. Size is stated for part of the rows, as once, few or many counts, or as a class when the clone is expanded.

abundance,v_gene,d_gene,j_gene,len,CDR3aa,CDR3nt
few,TRBV20-1,.,TRBJ1-2,14,CSARYLGSNYGYTF,TGCAGTGCTAGGTATCTGGGGAGTAACTATGGCTACACCTTC
many,TRBV6-1,TRBD1,TRBJ1-1,14,CASAPGQGFTEAFF,TGTGCCAGCGCGCCGGGACAGGGGTTCACTGAAGCTTTCTTT
many,TRBV12-3/TRBV12-4,TRBD1,TRBJ2-7,15,CASSPSQGATYEQYF,TGTGCCAGCAGCCCGTCGCAGGGGGCTACCTACGAGCAGTACTTC
many,TRBV19,TRBD1,TRBJ2-7,15,CASSAGQGSIYEQYF,TGTGCCAGTAGTGCAGGACAGGGGAGTATCTACGAGCAGTACTTC
many,TRBV12-3/TRBV12-4,TRBD1,TRBJ2-5,15,CASSSYRGGQETQYF,TGTGCCAGCAGTTCCTACAGGGGTGGCCAAGAGACCCAGTACTTC
many,TRBV5-1,.,TRBJ1-2,13,CASSLEGLYGYTF,TGCGCCAGCAGCTTGGAAGGACTCTATGGCTACACCTTC
many,TRBV6-5,.,TRBJ1-1,15,CASSYGQGLYTEAFF,TGTGCCAGCAGTTACGGCCAGGGGCTCTACACTGAAGCTTTCTTT
few,TRBV28,.,TRBJ2-7,14,CASSLALKRGEQYF,TGTGCCAGCAGTTTAGCACTAAAAAGGGGCGAGCAGTACTTC
.,TRBV12-3/TRBV12-4,.,TRBJ1-4,14,CASTRTDWNEKLFF,TGTGCCAGCACCAGGACAGACTGGAATGAAAAACTGTTTTTT
many,TRBV7-2,.,TRBJ2-2,14,CASSLGSRFGELFF,TGTGCCAGCAGCTTAGGGTCTCGATTCGGGGAGCTGTTTTTT
many,TRBV2,.,TRBJ1-5,12,CASNRQDQPQHF,TGTGCCAGCAACCGACAGGATCAGCCCCAGCATTTT
many,TRBV6-5,TRBD2,TRBJ2-7,14,CASSYIAGGYEQYF,TGTGCCAGCAGTTACATAGCGGGTGGGTACGAGCAGTACTTC
many,TRBV28,TRBD1,TRBJ2-7,13,CASRGQGVGEQYF,TGTGCCAGCAGGGGCCAGGGGGTTGGGGAGCAGTACTTC
.,TRBV4-1,.,TRBJ2-7,16,CASSQEPQDTYYEQYF,TGCGCCAGCAGCCAAGAGCCCCAGGACACTTACTACGAGCAGTACTTC
many,TRBV4-1,.,TRBJ2-7,14,CASSQGVESYEQYF,TGCGCCAGCAGCCAAGGTGTTGAGTCCTACGAGCAGTACTTC
once,TRBV11-1,TRBD1,TRBJ2-2,16,CASSPRQGANTGELFF,TGTGCCAGCAGCCCCAGACAGGGAGCGAACACCGGGGAGCTGTTTTTT
few,TRBV27,TRBD2,TRBJ2-7,13,CASRSGGNYEQYF,TGTGCCAGCAGATCGGGGGGGAATTACGAGCAGTACTTC
.,TRBV6-2/TRBV6-3,.,TRBJ2-2,21,CASSYPKHPPLDSLGDGELFF,TGTGCCAGCAGTTACCCAAAGCACCCTCCGTTAGACAGTCTGGGCGACGGGGAGCTGTTTTTT
.,TRBV28,TRBD2,TRBJ2-2,14,CASTSGLDTGELFF,TGTGCCAGCACTAGCGGACTTGACACCGGGGAGCTGTTTTTT
many,TRBV27,TRBD1,TRBJ2-6,17,CASRLITGASGANVLTF,TGTGCCAGCAGGCTAATTACAGGGGCCTCTGGGGCCAACGTCCTGACTTTC
many,TRBV15,.,TRBJ1-5,13,CATSREGLSTQHF,TGTGCCACCAGCAGAGAGGGCTTATCGACCCAGCATTTT
many,TRBV6-1,TRBD2,TRBJ2-7,11,CASTLAGEQYF,TGTGCCAGCACCCTAGCGGGAGAGCAGTACTTC
many,TRBV27,.,TRBJ1-5,16,CASSLAAGSGNQPQHF,TGTGCCAGCAGTTTGGCGGCGGGGAGTGGCAATCAGCCCCAGCATTTT
many,TRBV15,TRBD2,TRBJ2-5,18,CATSRAASPWTSGPTQYF,TGTGCCACCAGCAGAGCCGCCAGCCCTTGGACTAGCGGCCCAACCCAGTACTTC
many,TRBV28,.,TRBJ2-5,14,CASSYTTREETQYF,TGTGCCAGCAGTTATACTACTAGGGAAGAGACCCAGTACTTC
many,TRBV6-2/TRBV6-3,.,TRBJ2-2,16,CASSYASVANTGELFF,TGTGCCAGCAGTTACGCTAGCGTCGCGAACACCGGGGAGCTGTTTTTT
.,TRBV3-1,.,TRBJ2-5,15,CASSQDWFSAETQYF,TGTGCCAGCAGCCAAGATTGGTTTAGCGCGGAGACCCAGTACTTC
many,TRBV6-1,TRBD1,TRBJ2-7,14,CASSVLGQTYEQYF,TGTGCCAGCAGTGTCTTGGGACAGACCTACGAGCAGTACTTC
many,TRBV20-1,.,TRBJ2-3,13,CSASSTFVDTQYF,TGCAGTGCTAGTAGTACCTTCGTCGATACGCAGTATTTT
many,TRBV7-2,.,TRBJ2-2,14,CASSFRRLSGELFF,TGTGCCAGCAGCTTCAGACGCCTAAGCGGGGAGCTGTTTTTT
many,TRBV19,.,TRBJ2-4,16,CASSIEHLGQGNIQYF,TGTGCCAGTAGTATAGAGCACTTGGGCCAGGGGAACATTCAGTACTTC
few,TRBV11-2,TRBD2,TRBJ2-2,16,CASSHGREGNTGELFF,TGTGCCAGCAGCCATGGGCGGGAGGGAAACACCGGGGAGCTGTTTTTT
.,TRBV19,.,TRBJ2-6,15,CASSIQGAGANVLTF,TGTGCCAGTAGTATTCAAGGGGCTGGGGCCAACGTCCTGACTTTC
many,TRBV10-1,TRBD2,TRBJ2-7,15,CASSDRTSGSYEQYF,TGCGCCAGCAGTGATCGGACTAGCGGGAGCTACGAGCAGTACTTC
many,TRBV12-3/TRBV12-4,TRBD1,TRBJ1-2,13,CASRDSNNYGYTF,TGTGCCAGCCGGGACAGTAATAACTATGGCTACACCTTC
many,TRBV12-3/TRBV12-4,.,TRBJ1-6,15,CASSLEVTGGSPLHF,TGTGCCAGCAGTTTAGAAGTGACAGGCGGTTCACCCCTCCACTTT
many,TRBV20-1,TRBD1,TRBJ2-4,17,CSAPQGATGANKNIQYF,TGCAGTGCCCCCCAGGGGGCAACAGGGGCGAACAAAAACATTCAGTACTTC
.,TRBV7-9,TRBD2,TRBJ2-5,16,CASSSRLAGIQETQYF,TGTGCCAGCAGCTCCAGACTAGCGGGGATCCAAGAGACCCAGTACTTC
many,TRBV27,.,TRBJ2-2,13,CASSFPVTGELFF,TGTGCCAGCAGTTTTCCGGTCACCGGGGAGCTGTTTTTT
many,TRBV28,.,TRBJ2-7,12,CASSSPGAEQYF,TGTGCCAGCAGTTCGCCGGGAGCCGAGCAGTACTTC
.,TRBV6-1,.,TRBJ2-5,14,CASSPYSAKETQYF,TGTGCCAGCAGCCCCTACTCGGCCAAAGAGACCCAGTACTTC
few,TRBV28,TRBD1,TRBJ2-7,14,CASSLFQQGNEQYF,TGTGCCAGCAGTTTATTTCAACAGGGGAACGAGCAGTACTTC
many,TRBV7-9,.,TRBJ2-7,13,CASSLPNRDEQYF,TGTGCCAGCAGCTTGCCGAACAGGGACGAGCAGTACTTC
few,TRBV13,.,TRBJ2-7,17,CASSPNLPLRGPPEQYF,TGTGCCAGCAGCCCCAACCTCCCACTACGGGGTCCCCCCGAGCAGTACTTC
many,TRBV3-1,TRBD1,TRBJ1-2,15,CASSLGQVDGYGYTF,TGTGCCAGCAGCCTTGGACAGGTAGATGGCTATGGCTACACCTTC
few,TRBV19,TRBD1,TRBJ2-6,18,CASSTRQGGVSGANVLTF,TGTGCCAGTAGTACACGACAGGGTGGAGTCTCTGGGGCCAACGTCCTGACTTTC
many,TRBV6-1,.,TRBJ1-5,14,CASSEAGLGQPQHF,TGTGCCAGCAGTGAAGCAGGGCTCGGTCAGCCCCAGCATTTT
many,TRBV28,.,TRBJ2-7,14,CASSLSGLPYEQYF,TGTGCCAGCAGTTTGAGTGGACTTCCCTACGAGCAGTACTTC
many,TRBV6-5,.,TRBJ2-7,13,CASSSTLGFQQYF,TGTGCCAGCAGTTCCACTTTAGGGTTCCAGCAGTACTTC
few,TRBV11-2,.,TRBJ2-7,16,CASSARQGALSYEQYF,TGTGCCAGCAGCGCACGTCAGGGAGCTCTCTCCTACGAGCAGTACTTC
many,TRBV12-3/TRBV12-4,TRBD1,TRBJ2-5,13,CASIRGTGKTQYF,TGTGCCAGCATCCGGGGGACAGGGAAGACCCAGTACTTC
few,TRBV30,.,TRBJ2-7,11,CAWWDVHEQYF,TGTGCCTGGTGGGATGTCCACGAGCAGTACTTC
many,TRBV27,.,TRBJ2-7,11,CASRRSYEQYF,TGTGCCAGCCGTCGGTCCTACGAGCAGTACTTC
many,TRBV18,TRBD2,TRBJ2-7,15,CASSPPTGGPHEQYF,TGTGCCAGCTCACCACCAACGGGAGGGCCACACGAGCAGTACTTC
many,TRBV28,.,TRBJ1-3,17,CASSLSRRAHSGNTIYF,TGTGCCAGCAGTTTAAGCAGGAGGGCCCACTCTGGAAACACCATATATTTT
many,TRBV4-3,TRBD1,TRBJ2-7,16,CASSQDWGQVLYEQYF,TGCGCCAGCAGCCAAGATTGGGGACAGGTGCTCTACGAGCAGTACTTC
many,TRBV10-3,.,TRBJ1-2,15,CAISELGERGYGYTF,TGTGCCATCAGTGAGCTTGGAGAAAGGGGCTATGGCTACACCTTC
many,TRBV11-2,.,TRBJ2-2,13,CASSAQDTGELFF,TGTGCCAGCAGCGCCCAAGACACCGGGGAGCTGTTTTTT